This is a list of T cell receptor beta chains from one sample in a study of CD8 T cells in Susac syndrome. TCRdb analysed the immunoSEQ multiplex PCR reads with MiXCR anew, one entry per CDR3 protein. The sample yields tens of thousands of distinct CDR3 sequences, roughly 94% seen once. Sequencing was carried out using CD8+ T cells from PBMCs. The source of these receptors is a human donor in good health. Both conserved end residues are part of each CDR3. The order of the fields is clone size, J gene, D gene, V gene, CDR3 length, CDR3 protein, CDR3 DNA. D genes are given only for firm matches. Only part of the rows carry a size: once, few, many, or a class if the clone is expanded.

>-|TRBJ2-1|TRBD2|TRBV29-1|14
CSVDRTSGGGEQFF
TGCAGCGTTGATAGGACTAGCGGGGGGGGAGAGCAGTTCTTC
>-|TRBJ2-7|-|TRBV29-1|13
CSVEDEPGDEQYF
TGCAGCGTTGAAGATGAGCCGGGGGACGAGCAGTACTTC
>-|TRBJ2-7|-|TRBV7-9|14
CASSPPDRSYEQYF
TGTGCCAGCAGTCCCCCAGACAGGTCCTACGAGCAGTACTTC
>-|TRBJ2-5|TRBD1|TRBV27|14
CASSGTAIGETQYF
TGTGCCAGCAGCGGGACAGCGATTGGGGAGACCCAGTACTTC
>-|TRBJ1-1|-|TRBV9|13
CASSGGETTEAFF
TGTGCCAGCAGCGGAGGCGAGACGACTGAAGCTTTCTTT
>once|TRBJ2-3|-|TRBV6-5|11
CASRGGDTQYF
TGTGCCAGCAGGGGTGGGGATACGCAGTATTTT
>-|TRBJ1-2|-|TRBV6-1|14
CASSEDPASYGYTF
TGTGCCAGCAGTGAGGACCCCGCGAGCTATGGCTACACCTTC
>-|TRBJ2-4|TRBD1|TRBV20-1|13
CSAKDRAKNIQYF
TGCAGTGCCAAGGACAGGGCCAAAAACATTCAGTACTTC
>-|TRBJ1-5|TRBD1|TRBV2|15
CASKTGQGSNQPQHF
TGTGCCAGTAAAACTGGACAGGGGAGCAATCAGCCCCAGCATTTT
>-|TRBJ2-1|TRBD2|TRBV27|14
CASSPGLGFDEQFF
TGTGCCAGCAGCCCGGGACTAGGATTCGATGAGCAGTTCTTC
>-|TRBJ2-1|-|TRBV23-1|15
CASARTVFLYNEQFF
TGCGCCAGCGCACGGACAGTTTTCCTCTACAATGAGCAGTTCTTC
>-|TRBJ1-1|-|TRBV7-9|15
CASSLVENKNTEAFF
TGTGCCAGCAGCTTAGTCGAGAATAAGAACACTGAAGCTTTCTTT
>-|TRBJ2-2|-|TRBV29-1|12
CSVAEWDGELFF
TGCAGCGTTGCGGAGTGGGACGGGGAGCTGTTTTTT
>-|TRBJ2-1|-|TRBV19|13
CASSTVLRDEQFF
TGTGCCAGTAGTACCGTCCTGCGCGATGAGCAGTTCTTC
>-|TRBJ2-7|-|TRBV27|14
CATSPTGAVIEQYF
TGTGCCACTAGCCCGACAGGCGCCGTTATAGAGCAGTACTTC
>-|TRBJ1-1|-|TRBV2|13
CASRKNLNTEAFF
TGTGCCAGCAGGAAGAATTTGAACACTGAAGCTTTCTTT
>-|TRBJ2-1|-|TRBV4-3|16
CASSQGWGYSYNEQFF
TGCGCCAGCAGCCAAGGATGGGGGTACTCCTACAATGAGCAGTTCTTC
>-|TRBJ1-5|-|TRBV18|14
CASSPGASYQPQHF
TGTGCCAGCTCGCCCGGGGCCAGCTATCAGCCCCAGCATTTT
>-|TRBJ1-2|-|TRBV7-9|12
CASSSTIPGYTF
TGTGCCAGCAGCTCAACAATCCCTGGCTACACCTTC
>once|TRBJ2-5|TRBD2|TRBV5-4|16
CASSLKGLAAPETQYF
TGTGCCAGCAGCTTGAAGGGACTAGCGGCTCCAGAGACCCAGTACTTC
>-|TRBJ1-2|-|TRBV25-1|13
CASSDWTVDGYTF
TGTGCCAGCAGTGATTGGACAGTCGATGGCTACACCTTC
>-|TRBJ1-2|-|TRBV29-1|14
CSVRVGPFNYGYTF
TGCAGCGTTAGAGTCGGCCCATTCAACTATGGCTACACCTTC
>once|TRBJ1-3|-|TRBV7-2|14
CASSGGHSGNTIYF
TGTGCCAGCAGCGGAGGGCACTCTGGAAACACCATATATTTT
>-|TRBJ2-7|-|TRBV29-1|15
CSVESLRQGGNEQYF
TGCAGCGTTGAAAGTCTCCGTCAGGGGGGGAACGAGCAGTACTTC
>-|TRBJ2-7|-|TRBV7-9|15
CASIPGNAWAYEQYF
TGTGCCAGCATCCCGGGGAACGCGTGGGCTTACGAGCAGTACTTC
>-|TRBJ2-2|-|TRBV3-1|15
CASSQKEWGTGELFF
TGTGCCAGCAGCCAAAAAGAATGGGGCACCGGGGAGCTGTTTTTT
>-|TRBJ1-2|TRBD1|TRBV25-1|15
CASSGGTGGNYGYTF
TGTGCCAGCAGTGGGGGGACAGGGGGCAACTATGGCTACACCTTC
>few|TRBJ2-7|TRBD1|TRBV29-1|13
CSALTGLNEEQYF
TGCAGCGCCCTGACAGGGTTGAATGAGGAGCAGTACTTC
>-|TRBJ1-6|TRBD1|TRBV11-2|16
CASSAAFGTVNSPLHF
TGTGCCAGCAGCGCAGCATTTGGGACAGTTAATTCACCCCTCCACTTT
>once|TRBJ2-7|TRBD1|TRBV6-1|12
CASLGQGGEQYF
TGTGCCAGCCTAGGACAGGGGGGCGAGCAGTACTTC
>-|TRBJ2-3|-|TRBV12-3/TRBV12-4|15
CASSFSSIGTDTQYF
TGTGCCAGCAGTTTTTCGAGCATAGGCACAGATACGCAGTATTTT
>-|TRBJ2-5|TRBD2|TRBV9|16
CASSVGLAGVQETQYF
TGTGCCAGCAGCGTAGGCCTAGCGGGAGTCCAAGAGACCCAGTACTTC
>-|TRBJ1-5|TRBD1|TRBV20-1|14
CSAPDRGVHQPQHF
TGCAGTGCACCGGACAGGGGGGTTCATCAGCCCCAGCATTTT
>once|TRBJ2-3|TRBD1|TRBV7-9|16
CASSDRDRGRTDTQYF
TGTGCCAGCAGCGACCGGGACAGGGGGCGCACAGATACGCAGTATTTT
>-|TRBJ2-1|-|TRBV9|13
CASSEGDDNEQFF
TGTGCCAGCAGCGAGGGGGACGACAATGAGCAGTTCTTC
>-|TRBJ1-5|-|TRBV7-6|14
CASSPTGFNQPQHF
TGTGCCAGCAGCCCTACAGGGTTCAATCAGCCCCAGCATTTT
>-|TRBJ1-1|-|TRBV5-6|14
CASTGTYTNTEAFF
TGTGCCAGCACCGGGACCTATACCAACACTGAAGCTTTCTTT
>-|TRBJ1-1|-|TRBV27|12
CASSEAGTEAFF
TGTGCCAGCAGCGAAGCCGGCACTGAAGCTTTCTTT
>-|TRBJ1-2|TRBD1|TRBV27|13
CASSSSGGRGYTF
TGTGCCAGCAGTTCATCAGGGGGTCGTGGCTACACCTTC
>-|TRBJ2-1|-|TRBV5-4|12
CASSPRRDEQFF
TGTGCCAGCAGCCCTCGGAGGGATGAGCAGTTCTTC
>-|TRBJ2-3|TRBD2|TRBV23-1|17
CASSQPRLAGGTDTQYF
TGCGCCAGCAGTCAGCCTAGACTAGCGGGGGGCACGGATACGCAGTATTTT
>-|TRBJ1-1|-|TRBV29-1|10
CSVVATEAFF
TGCAGCGTTGTGGCAACCGAAGCTTTCTTT
>-|TRBJ1-2|TRBD1|TRBV28|17
CASSFPISGGGGYGYTF
TGTGCCAGCAGTTTCCCGATCTCAGGGGGCGGGGGCTATGGCTACACCTTC
>-|TRBJ1-2|TRBD1|TRBV20-1|12
CSADLDRGANTF
TGCAGTGCAGATTTGGACAGGGGTGCGAACACCTTC
>-|TRBJ2-1|-|TRBV9|14
CASSVAGPWNEQFF
TGTGCCAGCAGCGTCGCGGGCCCCTGGAATGAGCAGTTCTTC
>once|TRBJ2-7|-|TRBV27|15
CASSFSRGTPYEQYF
TGTGCCAGCAGTTTCTCCCGGGGGACTCCCTACGAGCAGTACTTC
>-|TRBJ2-1|TRBD1|TRBV4-1|15
CASSRTGDSYNEQFF
TGCGCCAGCAGCCGAACAGGGGACTCCTACAATGAGCAGTTCTTC
>-|TRBJ1-2|-|TRBV15|13
CATSREGRVGYTF
TGTGCCACCAGCAGAGAGGGCAGGGTCGGCTACACCTTC
>-|TRBJ2-7|-|TRBV3-1|13
CASSQWRGYEQYF
TGTGCCAGCAGCCAGTGGAGGGGGTACGAGCAGTACTTC
>-|TRBJ2-3|-|TRBV3-1|13
CASSQEPWDTQYF
TGTGCCAGCAGCCAAGAGCCTTGGGATACGCAGTATTTT
>once|TRBJ2-5|-|TRBV4-1|14
CASSQFGGGETQYF
TGCGCCAGCAGCCAATTTGGGGGCGGGGAGACCCAGTACTTC